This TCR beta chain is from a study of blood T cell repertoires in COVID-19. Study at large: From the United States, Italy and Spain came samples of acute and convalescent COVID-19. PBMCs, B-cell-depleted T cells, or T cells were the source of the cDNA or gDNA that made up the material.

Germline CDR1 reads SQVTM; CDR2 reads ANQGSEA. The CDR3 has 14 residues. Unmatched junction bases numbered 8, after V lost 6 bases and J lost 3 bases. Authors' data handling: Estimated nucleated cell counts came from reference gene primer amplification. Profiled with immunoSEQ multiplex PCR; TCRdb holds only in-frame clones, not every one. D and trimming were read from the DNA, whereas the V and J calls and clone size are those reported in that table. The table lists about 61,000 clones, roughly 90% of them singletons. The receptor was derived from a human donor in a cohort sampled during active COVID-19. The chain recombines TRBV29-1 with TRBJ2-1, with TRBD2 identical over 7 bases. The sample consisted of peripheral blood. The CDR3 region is CSVAGTGGYNEQFF. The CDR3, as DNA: TGCAGCGTAGCCGGGACGGGAGGCTACAATGAGCAGTTCTTC.